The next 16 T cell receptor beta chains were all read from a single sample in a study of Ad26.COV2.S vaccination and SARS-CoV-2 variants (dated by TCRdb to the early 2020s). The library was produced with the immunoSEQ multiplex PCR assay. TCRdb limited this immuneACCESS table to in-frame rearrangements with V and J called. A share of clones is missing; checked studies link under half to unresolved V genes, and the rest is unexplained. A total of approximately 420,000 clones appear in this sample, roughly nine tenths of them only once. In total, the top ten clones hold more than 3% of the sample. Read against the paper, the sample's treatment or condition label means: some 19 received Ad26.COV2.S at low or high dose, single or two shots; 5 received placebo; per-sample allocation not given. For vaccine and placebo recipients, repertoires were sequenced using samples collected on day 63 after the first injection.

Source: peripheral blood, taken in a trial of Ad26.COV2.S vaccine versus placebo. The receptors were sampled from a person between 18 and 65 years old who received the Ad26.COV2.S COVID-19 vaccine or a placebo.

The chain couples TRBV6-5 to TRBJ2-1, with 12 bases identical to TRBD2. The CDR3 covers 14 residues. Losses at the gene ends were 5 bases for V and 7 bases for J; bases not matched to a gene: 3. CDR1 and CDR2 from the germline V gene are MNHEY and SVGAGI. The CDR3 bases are TGTGCCAGCAGTCCTAGCGGGGGGGATAATGAGCAGTTCTTC. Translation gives CASSPSGGDNEQFF.

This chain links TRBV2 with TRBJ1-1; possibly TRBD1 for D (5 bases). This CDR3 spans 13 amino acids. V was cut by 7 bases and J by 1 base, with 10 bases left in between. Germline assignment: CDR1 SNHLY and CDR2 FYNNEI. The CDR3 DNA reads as TGTGCCAGCATTCAGGGTAGGAACACTGAAGCTTTCTTT. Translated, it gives CASIQGRNTEAFF.

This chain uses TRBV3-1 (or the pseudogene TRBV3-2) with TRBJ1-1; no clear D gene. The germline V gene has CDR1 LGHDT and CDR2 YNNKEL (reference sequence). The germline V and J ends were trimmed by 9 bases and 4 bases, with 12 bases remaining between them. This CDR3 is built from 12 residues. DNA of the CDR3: TGTGCCAGTTCGGTGGCTTCCACTGAAGCTTTCTTT. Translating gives CASSVASTEAFF.

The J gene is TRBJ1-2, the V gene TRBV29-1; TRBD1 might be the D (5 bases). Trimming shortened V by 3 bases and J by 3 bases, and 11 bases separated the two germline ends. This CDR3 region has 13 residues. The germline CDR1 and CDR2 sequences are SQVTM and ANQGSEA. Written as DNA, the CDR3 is TGCAGCGTTGACAGGGATCAGGACTATGGCTACACCTTC. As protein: CSVDRDQDYGYTF.

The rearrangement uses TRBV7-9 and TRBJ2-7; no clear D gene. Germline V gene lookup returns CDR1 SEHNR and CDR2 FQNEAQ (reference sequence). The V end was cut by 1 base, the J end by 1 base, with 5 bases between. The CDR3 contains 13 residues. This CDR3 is CASSLDGSYEQYF. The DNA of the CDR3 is TGTGCCAGCAGCTTAGACGGTTCCTACGAGCAGTACTTC.

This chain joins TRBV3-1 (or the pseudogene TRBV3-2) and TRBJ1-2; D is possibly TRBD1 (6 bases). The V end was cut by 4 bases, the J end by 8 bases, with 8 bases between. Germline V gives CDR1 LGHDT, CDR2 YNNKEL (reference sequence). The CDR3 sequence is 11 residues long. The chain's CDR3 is CASSLTGGYTF. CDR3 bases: TGTGCCAGCAGCCTTACAGGGGGCTACACCTTC.

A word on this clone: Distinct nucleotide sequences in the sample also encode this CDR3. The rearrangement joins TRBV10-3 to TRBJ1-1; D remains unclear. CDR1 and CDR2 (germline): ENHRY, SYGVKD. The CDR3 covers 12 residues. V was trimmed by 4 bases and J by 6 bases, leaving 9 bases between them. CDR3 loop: CAISGGVSEAFF. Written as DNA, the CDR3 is TGTGCCATCAGTGGGGGAGTCTCTGAAGCTTTCTTT.

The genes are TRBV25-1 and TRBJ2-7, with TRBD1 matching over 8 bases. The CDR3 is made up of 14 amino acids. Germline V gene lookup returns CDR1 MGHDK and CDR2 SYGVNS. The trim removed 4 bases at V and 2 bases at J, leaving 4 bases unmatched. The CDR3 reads CASSAQGAAYEQYF. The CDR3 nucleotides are TGTGCCAGCAGTGCCCAGGGGGCGGCCTACGAGCAGTACTTC.

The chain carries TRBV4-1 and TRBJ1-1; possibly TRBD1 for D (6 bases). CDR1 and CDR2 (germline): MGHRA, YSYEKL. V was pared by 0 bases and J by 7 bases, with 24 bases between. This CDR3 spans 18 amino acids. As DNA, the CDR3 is TGCGCCAGCAGCCAAGATCGTGAGACGGGGGCAGAGTTGATTGAAGCTTTCTTT. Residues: CASSQDRETGAELIEAFF.

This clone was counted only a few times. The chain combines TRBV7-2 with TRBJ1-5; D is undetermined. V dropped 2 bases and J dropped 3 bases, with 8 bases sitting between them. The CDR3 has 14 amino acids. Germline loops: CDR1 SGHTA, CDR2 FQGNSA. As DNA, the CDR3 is TGTGCCAGCAGCTTAACCGGGCTCAATCAGCCCCAGCATTTT. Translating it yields CASSLTGLNQPQHF.

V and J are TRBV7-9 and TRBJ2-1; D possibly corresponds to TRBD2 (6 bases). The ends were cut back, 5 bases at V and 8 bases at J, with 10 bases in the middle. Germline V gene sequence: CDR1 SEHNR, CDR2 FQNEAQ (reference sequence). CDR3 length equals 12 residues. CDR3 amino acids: CASSITSYEQFF. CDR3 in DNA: TGTGCCAGCAGCATCACTAGCTATGAGCAGTTCTTC.

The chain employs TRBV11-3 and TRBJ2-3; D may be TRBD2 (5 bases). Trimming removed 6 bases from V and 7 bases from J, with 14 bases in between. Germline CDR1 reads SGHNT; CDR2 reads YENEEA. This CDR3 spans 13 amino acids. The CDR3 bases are TGTGCCAGCAGTCCCTTTAGGGAGAATACGCAGTATTTT. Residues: CASSPFRENTQYF.

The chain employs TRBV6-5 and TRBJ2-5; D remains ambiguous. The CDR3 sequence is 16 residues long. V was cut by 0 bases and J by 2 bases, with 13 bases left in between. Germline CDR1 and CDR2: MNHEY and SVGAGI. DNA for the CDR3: TGTGCCAGCAGTTACTCGCCAGGCGCGGTACAAGAGACCCAGTACTTC. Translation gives CASSYSPGAVQETQYF.

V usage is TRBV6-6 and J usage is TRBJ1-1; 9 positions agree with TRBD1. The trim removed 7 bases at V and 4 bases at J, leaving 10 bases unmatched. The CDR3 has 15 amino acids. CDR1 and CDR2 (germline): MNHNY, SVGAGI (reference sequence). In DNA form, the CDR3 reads TGTGCCAGCATTGGGAGGGACAGGGCGGCCACTGAAGCTTTCTTT. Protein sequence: CASIGRDRAATEAFF.

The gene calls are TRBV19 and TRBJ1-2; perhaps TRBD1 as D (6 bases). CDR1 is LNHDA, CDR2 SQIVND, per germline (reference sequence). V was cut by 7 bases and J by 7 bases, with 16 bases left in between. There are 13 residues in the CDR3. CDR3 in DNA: TGTGCCAGTACGGATACAGGGAGGGCTGGCTACACCTTC. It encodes CASTDTGRAGYTF.

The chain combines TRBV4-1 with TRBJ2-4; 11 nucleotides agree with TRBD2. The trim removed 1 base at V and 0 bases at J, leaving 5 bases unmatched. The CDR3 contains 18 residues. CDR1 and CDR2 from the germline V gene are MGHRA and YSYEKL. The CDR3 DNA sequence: TGCGCCAGCAGCCAAGGACTAGCGGGGCCGAAAGCCAAAAACATTCAGTACTTC. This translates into CASSQGLAGPKAKNIQYF.